Following are 25 T cell receptor beta chains from one sample sequenced in a study of blood T cell repertoires in COVID-19. Here immunoSEQ multiplex PCR was the method, and the copy in TCRdb shows in-frame clones only, minus some. The profile shows about 200,000 clones, roughly four fifths of them singletons. The sequenced sample was peripheral blood. The receptors come from a woman between 40 and 55 years old with active or convalescent COVID-19.

This chain links TRBV29-1 with TRBJ2-5, with a weak D call TRBD2 (5 bases). In germline, CDR1 is SQVTM, CDR2 ANQGSEA. The V end lost 3 bases, the J end lost 5 bases, and 16 bases lay between the germline ends. This CDR3 has 14 amino acids. The CDR3 region is CSVDLTSILETQYF. As DNA, the CDR3 is TGCAGCGTTGATCTTACTAGTATCTTGGAGACCCAGTACTTC.

J is TRBJ1-4 and V is TRBV6-2 or TRBV6-3; 7 bases line up with TRBD1. The CDR3 extends over 14 amino acids. V dropped 3 bases and J dropped 6; count of bases not matched to a gene: 4. Per germline, CDR1 MNHEY and CDR2 SVGEGT. CDR3 coding DNA: TGTGCCAGCAGTTATGTAGGGGGCGATGAAAAACTGTTTTTT. Translating it yields CASSYVGGDEKLFF.

The chain uses TRBV30 and TRBJ2-1; TRBD2 matches at 10 bases. The V gene end was trimmed by 5 bases and the J gene end by 2 bases; junction bases not matched to a gene: 3. The CDR3 runs 14 residues. Germline CDR1 GTSNPN, CDR2 SVGIG (reference sequence). The CDR3 DNA reads as TGTGCCTGGTCCGGGACTAGCGCCTACAATGAGCAGTTCTTC. Amino acids: CAWSGTSAYNEQFF.

This chain uses TRBV5-6 with TRBJ1-2, with 10 positions matching TRBD1. Germline V gene data show CDR1 as SGHDT and CDR2 as YYEEEE. The V gene end was trimmed by 1 base and the J gene end by 6 bases; junction bases not matched to a gene: 12. CDR3 size: 17 residues. CDR3 nucleotide sequence: TGTGCCAGCAGCTTGTGGGTCTTTCGACAGGGGGCCAATGGCTACACCTTC. This sequence encodes CASSLWVFRQGANGYTF. The entire variable domain, with the rest obtained from reference TRBV5-6 and TRBJ1-2, is as follows: DAGVTQSPTHLIKTRGQQVTLRCSPKSGHDTVSWYQQALGQGPQFIFQYYEEEERQRGNFPDRFSGHQFPNYSSELNVNALLLGDSALYLCASSLWVFRQGANGYTFGSGTRLTVV.

The rearrangement joins TRBV5-3 to TRBJ1-5; D is unclear. TRBV5-3 is known as an ORF, though its function is uncertain. V was trimmed by 2 bases and J by 1 base, leaving 10 bases between them. The CDR3 sequence is 15 residues long. The CDR3 nucleotides read TGTGCCAGAAGCTTCGAACATGTAAGCAATCAGCCCCAGCATTTT. This sequence encodes CARSFEHVSNQPQHF.

This chain joins TRBV2 and TRBJ2-7, with 8 positions matching TRBD2. The V gene end was trimmed by 8 bases and the J gene end by 7 bases; junction bases not matched to a gene: 16. This CDR3 is built from 15 residues. Looked up from germline, CDR1 is SNHLY and CDR2 is FYNNEI. CDR3 nucleotides: TGTGCCAGCCGTCAGACCAGCGGGAGTCCTCGGGAGCAGTACTTC. Its translation is CASRQTSGSPREQYF.

The chain employs TRBV11-2 and TRBJ1-2; TRBD1 agrees at 7 bases. Germline V lookup: CDR1 SGHAT, CDR2 FQNNGV. This CDR3 comprises 16 residues. V was pared by 0 bases and J by 4 bases, with 8 bases of the junction left unmatched. This CDR3 reads CASSLDPGQTIYGYTF. The CDR3 bases are TGTGCCAGCAGCTTAGATCCGGGACAGACGATCTATGGCTACACCTTC.

The chain links TRBV6-5 to TRBJ1-1; D perhaps matches TRBD1 (5 bases). V lost 6 bases, J lost 4 bases, and 15 bases lay in between. Germline assignment: CDR1 MNHEY and CDR2 SVGAGI. The CDR3 has 14 residues. CDR3 residues: CASSSPGGSTEAFF. CDR3 DNA: TGTGCCAGCAGCTCCCCCGGGGGGTCCACTGAAGCTTTCTTT.

This CDR3 is CASSVARDNTEAFF. Here the CDR3 DNA reads TGTGCCAGCAGCGTAGCCAGGGATAACACTGAAGCTTTCTTT. J is TRBJ1-1 and V is TRBV9; a weak D match, TRBD1 (5 bases). Per germline, CDR1 SGDLS and CDR2 YYNGEE. V was clipped by 0 bases and J by 2 bases, with 8 bases between them. This CDR3 has 14 residues.

This chain uses TRBV18 with TRBJ1-6; a possible D gene is TRBD1 (6 bases). The germline CDR1 and CDR2 sequences are KGHSH and LQKENI. The CDR3 is 15 residues long. V dropped 4 bases and J dropped 7 bases, with 14 bases sitting between them. This chain's CDR3 is CASSRDTGPNSPLHF. The CDR3 nucleotides read TGTGCCAGCTCACGCGATACAGGGCCCAATTCACCCCTCCACTTT.

The chain couples TRBV5-5 to TRBJ2-5; D is perhaps TRBD1 (5 bases). V lost 0 bases and J 0 bases, leaving 6 bases between the germline ends. This CDR3 contains 14 residues. Germline V gene lookup returns CDR1 SGHKS and CDR2 YYEKEE (reference sequence). This CDR3 reads CASSLGQYQETQYF. The CDR3 DNA sequence: TGTGCCAGCAGCTTGGGACAGTACCAAGAGACCCAGTACTTC.

The chain combines TRBV5-1 with TRBJ1-6, with unresolved D. Germline V CDR1 and CDR2: SGHRS, YFSETQ. V lost 0 bases, J lost 6 bases, and 10 bases lay in between. The CDR3 is 15 amino acids. This chain's CDR3 is CASSLDSPGNSPLHF. CDR3 sequence (DNA): TGCGCCAGCAGCTTGGATAGTCCGGGTAATTCACCCCTCCACTTT.

This rearrangement joins TRBV9 to TRBJ2-3; the D is unclear. The CDR3 extends over 14 amino acids. Trimming removed 0 bases from V and 2 bases from J, with 7 bases in between. CDR1 is SGDLS, CDR2 YYNGEE, per germline. The chain's CDR3 is CASSVVQFTDTQYF. CDR3 nucleotide sequence: TGTGCCAGCAGCGTAGTACAATTCACAGATACGCAGTATTTT.

This chain links TRBV5-6 with TRBJ1-2; D gene ambiguous. The CDR3 runs to 13 residues. The germline CDR1 and CDR2 sequences are SGHDT and YYEEEE. V was cut by 0 bases and J by 0 bases, with 3 bases left in between. This CDR3 reads CASSLGANYGYTF. DNA of the CDR3: TGTGCCAGCAGCTTGGGAGCTAACTATGGCTACACCTTC.

The chain has TRBV6-5 and TRBJ2-7; TRBD2 might be the D (5 bases). The CDR3 covers 14 residues. Germline V CDR1 and CDR2: MNHEY, SVGAGI. The V end lost 7 bases, the J end lost 3 bases, and 16 bases lay between the germline ends. CDR3 nucleotide sequence: TGTGCCAGCACTCGAGCGGAGATCAGCTACGAGCAGTACTTC. It is translated as CASTRAEISYEQYF.

The chain carries TRBV7-9 and TRBJ2-7; maybe TRBD1 (7 bases). The CDR3 runs to 14 residues. The germline V and J ends were trimmed by 6 bases and 5 bases, with 17 bases remaining between them. Germline CDR1 reads SEHNR; CDR2 reads FQNEAQ (reference sequence). Here the CDR3 reads CASREQGRSHEQYF. The CDR3 DNA reads TGTGCCAGCAGAGAACAGGGGAGGTCTCACGAGCAGTACTTC. Full variable domain (rest looked up from reference TRBV7-9 and TRBJ2-7): DTGVSQNPRHKITKRGQNVTFRCDPISEHNRLYWYRQTLGQGPEFLTYFQNEAQLEKSRLLSDRFSAERPKGSFSTLEIQRTEQGDSAMYLCASREQGRSHEQYFGPGTRLTVT.

This clone was picked up a small number of times. This chain uses TRBV7-2 with TRBJ2-5, with TRBD2 matching over 9 bases. This CDR3 is 17 amino acids long. The germline V gene has CDR1 SGHTA and CDR2 FQGNSA. Losses at the gene ends were 2 bases for V and 9 bases for J; bases not matched to a gene: 16. DNA of the CDR3: TGTGCCAGCAGCTTAAGGGTAACTTCTAGCGGGGCAGCCGCCCAGTACTTC. It encodes CASSLRVTSSGAAAQYF.

The chain couples TRBV19 to TRBJ1-2, with TRBD1 matching 10 bases. The ends lost 6 bases at V and 8 bases at J; junction bases unmatched: 9. CDR3 size: 14 residues. Germline V lookup: CDR1 LNHDA, CDR2 SQIVND (reference sequence). The CDR3 region is CASRPGQGQGGYTF. CDR3 nucleotides: TGTGCCAGTAGGCCGGGACAGGGGCAGGGGGGCTACACCTTC.

The chain is built from TRBV19 and TRBJ2-7; 9 bases match TRBD1. The CDR3 is 14 amino acids. V shed 3 bases and J 6 bases; nucleotides not matched to a gene: 6. Per the germline V gene, CDR1 is LNHDA and CDR2 is SQIVND (reference sequence). The CDR3 DNA reads as TGTGCCAGTAGTATCCCGGGACAGGGCTCCGAGCAGTACTTC. Protein sequence: CASSIPGQGSEQYF.

The chain uses TRBV28 and TRBJ1-1, with TRBD1 matching over 7 bases. This CDR3 has 15 amino acids. Germline V gives CDR1 MDHEN, CDR2 SYDVKM. The V and J ends lost 7 bases and 2 bases, in that order; junction bases with no gene match: 10. The DNA for the CDR3 is TGTGCCAGCACTACGACAGGGCGAAGAAACACTGAAGCTTTCTTT. Protein product: CASTTTGRRNTEAFF.

V and J are TRBV25-1 and TRBJ1-2, with D perhaps matching TRBD1 (5 bases). Trimming pared 5 bases from V and 4 bases from J, leaving 14 bases between. The CDR3 contains 14 residues. CDR1 is MGHDK, CDR2 SYGVNS, per germline. The CDR3 region has the DNA TGTGCCAGCAGTTGGTCTGGGGGGGGCTATGGCTACACCTTC. Protein sequence: CASSWSGGGYGYTF.

The V and J genes are TRBV6-2 or TRBV6-3 and TRBJ2-2, with D possibly being TRBD2 (7 bases). Trimming took off 2 bases at V and 5 bases at J, with 18 bases between the two ends. The CDR3 is made up of 17 amino acids. Germline V CDR1 and CDR2: MNHEY, SVGEGT. The CDR3 bases are TGTGCCAGCAGTTACCCTATCGCGGGGGCCCAGACCGGGGAGCTGTTTTTT. This sequence encodes CASSYPIAGAQTGELFF.

V and J are TRBV5-4 and TRBJ1-3; D unresolved. The ends were cut back, 0 bases at V and 4 bases at J, with 8 bases in the middle. Germline CDR1 and CDR2: SGHNT and YYREEE (reference sequence). This CDR3 spans 14 amino acids. The DNA for the CDR3 is TGTGCCAGCAGCTTGGCCGGGGTGGGAAACACCATATATTTT. It encodes CASSLAGVGNTIYF.

This clone was counted many times. The J gene is TRBJ2-6, the V gene TRBV5-1, with D maybe TRBD2 (5 bases). With 2 bases removed from V and 0 bases from J, the gap between germline ends came to 12 bases. The germline CDR1 and CDR2 sequences are SGHRS and YFSETQ. The CDR3 is 17 residues long. CDR3 in amino acids: CASSFQLADSGANVLTF. CDR3 sequence (DNA): TGCGCCAGCAGCTTCCAGCTAGCAGACTCTGGGGCCAACGTCCTGACTTTC.

This chain connects TRBV19 to TRBJ1-2, with 11 bases matching TRBD1. CDR1 is LNHDA, CDR2 SQIVND, per germline (reference sequence). The V segment lost 7 bases and the J segment 8 bases; nucleotides outside the gene matches: 12. The CDR3 spans 15 residues. CDR3 nucleotides: TGTGCCAGTACTCCTGACCGGGACAGGGGGAAGGGCTACACCTTC. Amino acid sequence: CASTPDRDRGKGYTF.